This T cell receptor beta chain was recorded in a study of blood T cell repertoires in COVID-19 (dated by TCRdb to between 2020 and 2021). In the study overall: Samples from collaborators originated in the United States, Italy and Spain and spanned both the acute and convalescent phases of COVID-19. The material from the prospective study consisted of cDNA or gDNA derived from T cells, B-cell-depleted T cells, or PBMCs. The dataset comprised deeply sampled blood TCRbeta repertoires from subjects exposed to, actively infected with, or recovered from COVID-19. The repertoires were made available in a free public database intended to serve as a resource for research on the immune response to SARS-CoV-2. Samples came from the ongoing ImmuneRACE study (first 160 participants) plus 1,254 subjects from 6 global collaborators. A de-identified subject ID, COVID-19 status, age in years and sex were almost always included in the sample metadata. Where available, HLA class I and class II types were taken from metadata supplied by the sample provider and were not determined by assay-based typing.

In the case of this clone: The antigen this receptor binds is unknown. Base quality data are lacking; no much larger clone is found one base away.

The immunoSEQ Assay, a bias-controlled multiplex PCR, was used to amplify TCRbeta CDR3 regions from genomic DNA. As for the original processing: Nucleated cell counts per sample were estimated from amplification of reference gene primers within the assay. Sequence reads were collapsed and filtered to measure the absolute abundance of every unique TCRbeta CDR3 rearrangement. For each sample, productive Simpson clonality was calculated by taking the square root of Simpson's diversity index across productive rearrangements. TCRdb carries this immuneACCESS record with in-frame sequences only. Its versions omit some clonotypes, under half of them owing to an unresolved V gene in the studies checked, with the rest unexplained. V and J calls and clone size are copied from that table; D and trimming were computed from the DNA. Counted in this sample were about 220,000 clones; 80% to 85% of them appeared once. Jointly, the top ten make up more than 2% of the sample.

The collaborating institutions used their own protocols to collect whole blood in K2EDTA tubes. For TCRbeta analysis, collaborators shipped samples in one of three forms: frozen whole blood, isolated PBMCs, or DNA extracted from either of those sample types. The germline V gene sets CDR1 to SGHTS and CDR2 to YDEGEE. Taken from cysteine to phenylalanine, the CDR3 has 15 residues. Of all the DNA, just the CDR3 is kept, 45 bases in frame from base 1. V was cut back by 2 bases and J by 2 bases, leaving a gap of 10 bases between them. The research as a whole found: The amount of clinical and demographic metadata varied by source and participant and was provided uncurated.

The TCR originated in a woman between 55 and 75 years old with acute or convalescent COVID-19. The sequenced sample consisted of peripheral blood. The chain is encoded by TRBV5-8 joined to TRBJ1-4, with the D gene not clear enough to name. At the DNA level, the sequence is TGTGCCAGCAGCTTATATTTCGGGACTAATGAAAAACTGTTTTTT. Its translation reads: CASSLYFGTNEKLFF. Outside the CDR3, residues come from the reference TRBV5-8 and TRBJ1-4 proteins, so the full variable domain is: EAGVTQSPTHLIKTRGQQATLRCSPISGHTSVYWYQQALGLGLQFLLWYDEGEERNRGNFPPRFSGRQFPNYSSELNVNALELEDSALYLCASSLYFGTNEKLFFGSGTQLSVL.